A single sample gave rise to the 14 T cell receptor beta chains below, sequenced in a study of blood T cells in healthy people across ages (dated by TCRdb to the mid-2010s). The method was 5' RACE. The run used an Illumina HiSeq 2500. The second PCR ran for roughly 7 to 11 cycles and used a J-beta primer mix along with a sample-barcoded 5' primer. TCRdb ran its own pipeline on the public reads, namely fastp trimming at Q25 and MiXCR clone calling, and kept in-frame beta chains. For every CDR3 protein sequence, its rows merge into one entry that carries the most common genes and DNA. The sample includes hundreds of thousands of distinct CDR3 sequences, with over 40% observed a single time. The top ten clonotypes cover about 13% of the sample. Sequencing input: blood. Every receptor here comes from a woman older than 75 in good health.

The V gene is TRBV7-8, the J gene TRBJ2-2; D not resolved. Trimming stripped 2 bases from V and 4 bases from J, with 14 bases between. The length of the CDR3 is 16 residues. The germline gives CDR1 SGHVS, CDR2 FQNEAQ. The CDR3 reads CASSLRMADLTGELFF. The CDR3 DNA reads as TGTGCCAGCAGCTTAAGGATGGCGGATCTCACCGGGGAGCTGTTTTTT.

The sample holds a few counts of this clonotype. J is TRBJ2-5 and V is TRBV7-9, with D unresolved. Trimming cost V 0 bases and J 4 bases, with 9 bases left between them. Germline V CDR1 and CDR2: SEHNR, FQNEAQ (reference sequence). This CDR3 comprises 14 residues. In nucleotides, the CDR3 is TGTGCCAGCAGCTTAGCGCTCGAGGTAGAGACCCAGTACTTC. Translated, it gives CASSLALEVETQYF.

J is TRBJ2-5 and V is TRBV3-1, with D perhaps TRBD1 (7 bases). The CDR3 runs to 15 residues. Germline V gene sequence: CDR1 LGHDT, CDR2 YNNKEL (reference sequence). V was clipped by 0 bases and J by 5 bases, with 13 bases between them. In DNA form, the CDR3 reads TGTGCCAGCAGCCAAGATCCCGCAGGGGGGGAGACCCAGTACTTC. Amino acids: CASSQDPAGGETQYF.

Of note for this clonotype: A read error may produce the germline difference seen at one junction end. V and J are TRBV7-2 and TRBJ2-1, with a weak D call TRBD2 (6 bases). The CDR3 is made up of 16 amino acids. Per germline, CDR1 SGHTA and CDR2 FQGNSA. The CDR3 loop is CASSLVGGDFYSEQFF. CDR3 in DNA: TGTGCCAGCAGCTTAGTGGGGGGTGACTTCTACAGTGAGCAGTTCTTC.

With respect to this clonotype: The junction does not match germline at one end; this may be a read error. The genes are TRBV4-2 and TRBJ2-5; tentatively, D is TRBD1 or TRBD2 (5 bases each). The J call may be faulty, since TRBJ2-7 better matches the DNA end. The CDR3 has 14 amino acids. The germline gives CDR1 LGHNA, CDR2 YNFKEQ. CDR3 in amino acids: CAGSQGRGFGEQYF. In nucleotides, the CDR3 is TGTGCCGGCAGCCAGGGACGGGGTTTCGGCGAGCAGTACTTC.

The rearrangement uses TRBV7-3 and TRBJ2-3; D is unclear. This CDR3 comprises 16 residues. V lost 5 bases to trimming and J lost 4 bases, with 19 bases between them. The germline V gene has CDR1 SGHTA and CDR2 FQGTGA. CDR3 DNA: TGTGCCAGCAGCCGTTTCGGTTTCCAACCCCCAGATACGCAGTATTTT. Translated, it gives CASSRFGFQPPDTQYF. Together with reference TRBV7-3 and TRBJ2-3, the CDR3 gives the full variable domain: GAGVSQTPSNKVTEKGKYVELRCDPISGHTALYWYRQSLGQGPEFLIYFQGTGAADDSGLPNDRFFAVRPEGSVSTLKIQRTERGDSAVYLCASSRFGFQPPDTQYFGPGTRLTVL.

The chain carries TRBV7-2 and TRBJ1-5, with D tentatively TRBD1 (6 bases). V lost 6 bases to trimming and J lost 5 bases, with 17 bases between them. The CDR3 has 15 residues. Per germline, CDR1 SGHTA and CDR2 FQGNSA. The CDR3 sequence is CASSPRGRGYQPQHF. The CDR3 DNA is TGTGCCAGCAGTCCAAGGGGCAGGGGTTATCAGCCCCAGCATTTT.

V usage is TRBV14 and J usage is TRBJ2-7; the match to TRBD1 covers 7 bases. V gave up 4 bases and J gave up 2 bases; unmatched junction bases: 11. The CDR3 totals 16 residues. Germline V lookup: CDR1 SGHDN, CDR2 FVKESK. DNA of the CDR3: TGTGCCAGCAGCCTTTTAGGGGGCGGATTGACCTACGAGCAGTACTTC. Translation gives CASSLLGGGLTYEQYF.

A remark on this clonotype: A read error may produce the germline difference seen at one junction end. The rearrangement links TRBV15 to TRBJ1-4; weak D call: TRBD1 (5 bases). CDR1 is LNHNV and CDR2 is YYDKDF in the germline V gene (reference sequence). The CDR3 extends over 16 amino acids. The CDR3 here is CAASRDYTGTNEKLFF. As DNA, the CDR3 is TGTGCCGCCAGCAGAGATTACACAGGAACTAATGAAAAACTGTTTTTT.

This clonotype was detected only a few times. The chain joins TRBV18 to TRBJ2-3; D remains ambiguous. The V end lost 3 bases, the J end lost 9 bases, and 10 bases lay between the germline ends. Germline CDR1 is KGHSH and CDR2 is LQKENI. The CDR3 contains 12 residues. CDR3 nucleotides: TGTGCCAGCTCACCGGACGGAAACACGCAGTATTTT. Protein sequence: CASSPDGNTQYF.

V gene TRBV2 combines with J gene TRBJ1-2; D uncertain. The CDR3 consists of 12 residues. V gave up 6 bases and J gave up 4 bases, with 9 bases separating them. The germline V gene has CDR1 SNHLY and CDR2 FYNNEI. CDR3: CASRGSRYGYTF. CDR3 nucleotide sequence: TGTGCCAGCAGGGGTTCGCGCTATGGCTACACCTTC. Based on the CDR3 plus reference TRBV2 and TRBJ1-2, the full variable domain is EPEVTQTPSHQVTQMGQEVILRCVPISNHLYFYWYRQILGQKVEFLVSFYNNEISEKSEIFDDQFSVERPDGSNFTLKIRSTKLEDSAMYFCASRGSRYGYTFGSGTRLTVV.

This clonotype was detected only a few times. The chain carries TRBV6-5 and TRBJ1-4; D is undetermined. V shed 5 bases and J shed 8 bases, with 15 bases lying between them. The CDR3 totals 14 residues. CDR1 is MNHEY, CDR2 SVGAGI, per germline. The CDR3 spells CASSPDGVGEKLFF. CDR3 DNA sequence: TGTGCCAGCAGTCCGGACGGGGTCGGGGAAAAACTGTTTTTT.

Of note for this clonotype: This may come from a read error, since a much larger clone is one base off. The chain links TRBV3-1 to TRBJ2-1, with 10 positions matching TRBD2. Germline loops: CDR1 LGHDT, CDR2 YNNKEL (reference sequence). The CDR3 is 17 residues long. CDR3: CAGSQATSGRPYNEQFF. Here the CDR3 DNA reads TGTGCCGGCAGCCAAGCGACTAGCGGGCGGCCCTACAATGAGCAGTTCTTC.

This clonotype was observed a few times. The CDR3 DNA follows: TGTGCCTGGGGCTTCCTCGGGTCACCCCTCCACTTT. Its translation is CAWGFLGSPLHF. The chain has TRBV2 and TRBJ1-6; maybe TRBD1 (5 bases). V was cut by 11 bases and J by 10 bases, with 15 bases left in between. The CDR3 sequence is 12 residues long. Germline V CDR1 and CDR2: SNHLY, FYNNEI.